The 8 T cell receptor beta chains below come from one sample, sequenced in a study of cytomegalovirus exposure and HLA in healthy donors (dated by TCRdb to 2015 to 2018). Libraries were constructed by the immunoSEQ multiplex PCR assay. For the multiplex PCR, a mixture combining 60 forward primers for TCR Vbeta segments and 13 reverse primers for TCR Jbeta segments was used. The clones in this table, taken by TCRdb from immuneACCESS, are in-frame only. Not every clone is retained; where verified, under half of the shortfall comes from an unresolved V gene, and the cause of the rest is unknown. The table for this sample lists about 88,000 clones; approximately 90% of them were counted only once. The top ten constitute approximately 2.3% of the sample. Sequencing was performed on PBMCs. The receptor set was obtained from a man between 18 and 29 years old in good health and CMV-seronegative.

The chain joins TRBV4-3 to TRBJ2-7; no reliable D call. The CDR3 consists of 13 residues. CDR1 and CDR2 (germline): LGHNA, YSLEER. V lost 0 bases and J lost 2, with 5 bases in between. CDR3 in amino acids: CASSQDKPYEQYF. CDR3 coding DNA: TGCGCCAGCAGCCAAGATAAGCCCTACGAGCAGTACTTC.

This clone was recorded only once. This chain joins TRBV6-6 and TRBJ1-1; D unclear. V was cut by 0 bases and J by 1 base, with 9 bases left in between. The germline gives CDR1 MNHNY, CDR2 SVGAGI (reference sequence). This CDR3 is 15 amino acids long. The CDR3, as DNA: TGTGCCAGCAGTTACTCAGGAACGGGGAACACTGAAGCTTTCTTT. Translated, it gives CASSYSGTGNTEAFF.

The chain carries TRBV13 and TRBJ1-3; the D is unclear. The CDR3 extends over 16 amino acids. Germline V gives CDR1 PRHDT, CDR2 FYEKMQ (reference sequence). V lost 0 bases, J lost 0 bases, and 9 bases lay in between. CDR3 DNA sequence: TGTGCCAGCAGCTTAGGGCGTCTGAGCTCTGGAAACACCATATATTTT. Translating it yields CASSLGRLSSGNTIYF.

J is TRBJ2-3 and V is TRBV11-2; 8 bases fit TRBD2. CDR3 length: 16 amino acids. With V trimmed by 2 bases and J by 2 bases, 6 bases remained unmatched. CDR1 and CDR2 from the germline V gene are SGHAT and FQNNGV. CDR3 nucleotide sequence: TGTGCCAGCAGCTTATTCCGGGGGGGGGACACAGATACGCAGTATTTT. The encoded protein is CASSLFRGGDTDTQYF.

The V gene is TRBV29-1, the J gene TRBJ1-2; the match to TRBD1 covers 12 bases. Germline-derived CDR1 and CDR2 are SQVTM and ANQGSEA. The junction had 7 bases not matched to a gene; V was cut back by 3 bases and J by 8 bases. This CDR3 contains 14 residues. The CDR3 DNA reads as TGCAGCGTTGACTCAGGGACAGGGGGCTGGGGCTACACCTTC. It translates to CSVDSGTGGWGYTF.

This sequence joins TRBV7-9 and TRBJ2-5; possible D gene TRBD1, 6 bases. Germline V gene data show CDR1 as SEHNR and CDR2 as FQNEAQ (reference sequence). Between the trimmed V and J ends, which lost 1 base and 5 bases, there was a span of 17 bases. This CDR3 region has 16 residues. CDR3 coding DNA: TGTGCCAGCAGCTTAGGAACTCTGGGGGCTACGGAGACCCAGTACTTC. Residues: CASSLGTLGATETQYF. Based on the CDR3 plus reference TRBV7-9 and TRBJ2-5, the full variable domain is DTGVSQNPRHKITKRGQNVTFRCDPISEHNRLYWYRQTLGQGPEFLTYFQNEAQLEKSRLLSDRFSAERPKGSFSTLEIQRTEQGDSAMYLCASSLGTLGATETQYFGPGTRLLVL.

The genes are TRBV7-2 and TRBJ1-3, with D unresolved. Germline lookup yields CDR1 SGHTA and CDR2 FQGNSA. V was clipped by 2 bases and J by 2 bases, with 7 bases between them. This CDR3 region has 14 residues. The CDR3 is CASSLTRAGNTIYF. As DNA, the CDR3 is TGTGCCAGCAGCTTAACGAGGGCTGGAAACACCATATATTTT.

CDR3 DNA: TGTGCCAGCTCACCAGTACAGGGAATCTCTGGCTACACCTTC. Protein: CASSPVQGISGYTF. This chain joins TRBV18 and TRBJ1-2, with D tentatively TRBD1 (6 bases). The CDR3 is 14 amino acids. Trimming shortened V by 2 bases and J by 7 bases, and 14 bases separated the two germline ends. Germline CDR1 KGHSH, CDR2 LQKENI.